These 13 T cell receptor beta chains came from one sample sequenced in a study of Ad26.COV2.S vaccination and SARS-CoV-2 variants. The sample's treatment: roughly 20 received Ad26.COV2.S at low or high dose, single or two shots; 5 received placebo; per-sample allocation not given. Following the first vaccine or placebo injection, samples were taken on day 63. The data were produced by immunoSEQ multiplex PCR, yet TCRdb's version contains in-frame clones alone and is incomplete. This repertoire shows a few hundred thousand clones, 83% found once; its top ten account for around 7.3%. The source material was peripheral blood, sampled in a trial of Ad26.COV2.S vaccine versus placebo. These receptors were taken from a person between 18 and 59 years old who received the Ad26.COV2.S COVID-19 vaccine or a placebo.

This rearrangement joins TRBV12-3 or TRBV12-4 to TRBJ1-1, with a tentative D call TRBD1 (6 bases). The CDR3 is 13 residues long. V was clipped by 1 base and J by 7 bases, with 10 bases between them. CDR3 DNA sequence: TGTGCCAGCAGTTTAGTCGGGGGCGATGAAGCTTTCTTT. Translated: CASSLVGGDEAFF.

On this clone: Germline is not matched at one junction end, which may reflect a read error. The chain joins TRBV19 to TRBJ1-2; 12 bases line up with TRBD1. CDR3 length equals 16 residues. Germline V gene sequence: CDR1 LNHDA, CDR2 SQIVND (reference sequence). The CDR3 bases are TGTGCCAGTAGTACAGGGACAGGGGGCTTTCTTGCACGGGTGGCCTTC. Encoded protein: CASSTGTGGFLARVAF.

This clone was recorded only once. The CDR3 coding sequence is TGTGCCAGCAGCTTGGGACAGGGGATGGGGGATTCACCCCTCCACTTT. It encodes CASSLGQGMGDSPLHF. V usage is TRBV5-6 and J usage is TRBJ1-6; 8 bases map to TRBD1. The V segment lost 0 bases and the J segment 8 bases; nucleotides outside the gene matches: 7. This CDR3 has 16 amino acids. The V gene's germline CDR1 is SGHDT and CDR2 YYEEEE.

The V gene is TRBV4-3, the J gene TRBJ2-1; D gene ambiguous. The CDR3 contains 15 residues. Trimming took off 0 bases at V and 7 bases at J, with 13 bases between the two ends. Germline lookup yields CDR1 LGHNA and CDR2 YSLEER. The CDR3 DNA sequence: TGCGCCAGCAGCCAAGAGACGGCCCTATCGAATGAGCAGTTCTTC. It yields the protein CASSQETALSNEQFF.

Ten or more counts support this clone. The rearrangement joins TRBV5-1 to TRBJ2-3; D may be TRBD1 (6 bases). Between the trimmed V and J ends, which lost 4 bases and 6 bases, there was a span of 12 bases. Germline lookup yields CDR1 SGHRS and CDR2 YFSETQ. CDR3 length: 13 residues. The CDR3 sequence is CASSGTPYDTQYF. The CDR3 DNA is TGCGCCAGCAGCGGGACACCGTACGATACGCAGTATTTT.

CDR3 sequence reads: CASSLQTGEYEQYF. The CDR3 nucleotides read TGTGCCAGCAGCTTACAGACAGGGGAGTACGAGCAGTACTTC. The chain uses TRBV11-2 and TRBJ2-7; the match to TRBD1 covers 8 bases. V shed 2 bases and J 4 bases; nucleotides not matched to a gene: 4. CDR3 length equals 14 residues. Germline V CDR1 and CDR2: SGHAT, FQNNGV.

V usage is TRBV18 and J usage is TRBJ2-2, with a tentative D call TRBD1 (6 bases). Trimming removed 5 bases from V and 1 base from J, with 8 bases in between. The CDR3 extends over 14 amino acids. Germline assignment: CDR1 KGHSH and CDR2 LQKENI. The CDR3 protein is CASSRQVNTGELFF. The CDR3 DNA reads TGTGCCAGCTCAAGACAGGTGAACACCGGGGAGCTGTTTTTT. Full variable domain (missing parts from reference TRBV18 and TRBJ2-2): NAGVMQNPRHLVRRRGQEARLRCSPMKGHSHVYWYRQLPEEGLKFMVYLQKENIIDESGMPKERFSAEFPKEGPSILRIQQVVRGDSAAYFCASSRQVNTGELFFGEGSRLTVL.

The rearrangement joins TRBV29-1 to TRBJ1-2, with D uncertain. CDR1 and CDR2 from the germline V gene are SQVTM and ANQGSEA. The CDR3 has 12 residues. Trimming stripped 0 bases from V and 8 bases from J, with 10 bases between. The CDR3, as DNA: TGCAGCGTTGAAGAATATAAAAGGGGCTACACCTTC. This translates into CSVEEYKRGYTF.

The chain joins TRBV10-1 to TRBJ1-5; D is unresolved. V lost 9 bases and J 6 bases, leaving 6 bases between the germline ends. The CDR3 has 10 residues. The V gene's germline CDR1 is WNHNN and CDR2 SYGVQD (reference sequence). The CDR3 region has the DNA TGCGCCAGAGACATTCAGCCCCAGCATTTT. Translating it yields CARDIQPQHF.

V usage is TRBV12-3 or TRBV12-4 and J usage is TRBJ1-1, with D tentatively TRBD1 (6 bases). CDR3 size: 13 residues. The V end lost 4 bases, the J end lost 5 bases, and 11 bases lay between the germline ends. The CDR3 nucleotides are TGTGCCAGCAGTTGGGACAAAAGGACTGAAGCTTTCTTT. Translating it yields CASSWDKRTEAFF.

This chain connects TRBV3-1 (or the pseudogene TRBV3-2) to TRBJ1-6, with D maybe TRBD1 (6 bases). The CDR3 contains 14 residues. Trimming stripped 4 bases from V and 10 bases from J, with 14 bases between. CDR1 LGHDT and CDR2 YNNKEL come from the germline V gene (reference sequence). Here the CDR3 DNA reads TGTGCCAGCAGCCGCCGGCGGGGGCAATCACCCCTCCACTTT. Residues: CASSRRRGQSPLHF.

There are a few counts of this clone. This CDR3 reads CASSIQLGVDTQYF. The CDR3 DNA follows: TGTGCCAGTAGTATCCAACTAGGAGTAGATACGCAGTATTTT. V and J are TRBV19 and TRBJ2-3; maybe TRBD2 (5 bases). CDR3 length equals 14 residues. CDR1 and CDR2 (germline): LNHDA, SQIVND (reference sequence). The germline V and J ends were trimmed by 3 bases and 5 bases, with 12 bases remaining between them.

The rearrangement joins TRBV9 to TRBJ2-1, with no clear D. This CDR3 spans 14 amino acids. Trimming pared 0 bases from V and 7 bases from J, leaving 11 bases between. Germline V CDR1 and CDR2: SGDLS, YYNGEE. This chain's CDR3 is CASSVGRANNEQFF. The CDR3 nucleotides are TGTGCCAGCAGCGTAGGAAGGGCGAATAATGAGCAGTTCTTC.